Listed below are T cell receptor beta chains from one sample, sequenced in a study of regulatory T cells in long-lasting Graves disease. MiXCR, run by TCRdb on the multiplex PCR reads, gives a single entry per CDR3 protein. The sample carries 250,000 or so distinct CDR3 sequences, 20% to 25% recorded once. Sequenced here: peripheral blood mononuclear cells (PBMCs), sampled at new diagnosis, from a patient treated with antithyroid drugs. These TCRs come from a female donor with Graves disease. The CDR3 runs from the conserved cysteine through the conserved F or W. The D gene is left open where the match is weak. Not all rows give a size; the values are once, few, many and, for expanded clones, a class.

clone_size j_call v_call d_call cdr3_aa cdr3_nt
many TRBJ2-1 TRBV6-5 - CASSYFSPLQNHEQFF TGTGCCAGCAGTTACTTCTCCCCCCTCCAAAACCATGAGCAGTTCTTC
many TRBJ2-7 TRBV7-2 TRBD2 CASSRTSGYEQYF TGTGCCAGCAGCCGAACTAGCGGCTACGAGCAGTACTTC
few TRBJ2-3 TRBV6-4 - CASKLAPHTDTQYF TGTGCCAGCAAACTAGCCCCCCACACAGATACGCAGTATTTT
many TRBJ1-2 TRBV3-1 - CASSPVSFYGYTF TGTGCCAGCAGCCCAGTATCTTTCTATGGCTACACCTTC
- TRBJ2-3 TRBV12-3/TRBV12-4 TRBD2 CASSWGEGTDTQYF TGTGCCAGCAGTTGGGGGGAGGGGACAGATACGCAGTATTTT
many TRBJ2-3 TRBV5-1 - CASSIRWDTQYF TGCGCCAGCAGCATACGCTGGGATACGCAGTATTTT
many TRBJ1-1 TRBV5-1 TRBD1 CASRGDRGGKNTEAFF TGCGCCAGCAGGGGAGACAGGGGCGGCAAGAACACTGAAGCTTTCTTT
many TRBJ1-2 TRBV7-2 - CASSANGRGRYTF TGTGCCAGCAGCGCAAATGGGCGGGGTCGCTACACCTTC
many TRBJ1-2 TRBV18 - CASSPGSNYGYTF TGTGCCAGCAGCCCGGGCAGCAACTATGGCTACACCTTC
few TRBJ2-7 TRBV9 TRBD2 CASSVTSGTSYEQYF TGTGCCAGCAGCGTCACTAGCGGTACCTCCTACGAGCAGTACTTC
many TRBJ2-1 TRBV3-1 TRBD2 CATRDYRSEQFF TGTGCCACCCGGGACTATCGCAGTGAGCAGTTCTTC
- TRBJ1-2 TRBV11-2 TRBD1 CASSLRGQDVSGYTF TGTGCCAGCAGCTTACGCGGACAGGACGTCTCTGGCTACACCTTC
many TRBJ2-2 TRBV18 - CASSPPASTGTGELFF TGTGCCAGCTCACCACCGGCAAGCACAGGGACCGGGGAGCTGTTTTTT
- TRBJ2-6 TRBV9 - CASSLAGGNSGANVLTF TGTGCCAGCAGCTTGGCAGGCGGAAACTCTGGGGCCAACGTCCTGACTTTC
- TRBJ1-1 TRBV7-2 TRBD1 CASSVTGVMNTEAFF TGTGCCAGCAGTGTTACAGGGGTCATGAACACTGAAGCTTTCTTT
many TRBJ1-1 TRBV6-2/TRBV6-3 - CASSPRPGPPEAFF TGTGCCAGCAGTCCCCGACCAGGCCCTCCTGAAGCTTTCTTT
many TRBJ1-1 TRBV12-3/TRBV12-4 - CASSSWVKDTEAFF TGTGCCAGCAGTTCATGGGTGAAGGACACTGAAGCTTTCTTT
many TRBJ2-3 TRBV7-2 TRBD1 CASSLGSGTVTDTQYF TGTGCCAGCAGCTTAGGCTCCGGGACAGTCACAGATACGCAGTATTTT
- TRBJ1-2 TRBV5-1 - CASSSTTANYGYTF TGCGCCAGCAGCTCCACGACGGCTAACTATGGCTACACCTTC
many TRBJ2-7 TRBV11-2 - CASSFDNAYEQYF TGTGCCAGCAGCTTCGACAATGCCTACGAGCAGTACTTC
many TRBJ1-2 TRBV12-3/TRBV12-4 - CASSTDRSYGYTF TGTGCCAGCAGTACCGACAGGTCCTATGGCTACACCTTC
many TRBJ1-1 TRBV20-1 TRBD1 CSAAEGANTEAFF TGCAGTGCTGCCGAGGGGGCGAACACTGAAGCTTTCTTT
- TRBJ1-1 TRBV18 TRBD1 CASSTTGAAYTEAFF TGTGCCAGCTCAACTACAGGGGCCGCCTACACTGAAGCTTTCTTT
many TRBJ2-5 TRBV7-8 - CASSTGTGETQYF TGTGCCAGTTCCACAGGGACGGGGGAGACCCAGTACTTC
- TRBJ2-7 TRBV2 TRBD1 CASPRPGTADHEQYF TGTGCCAGCCCCCGTCCCGGGACAGCAGACCACGAGCAGTACTTC
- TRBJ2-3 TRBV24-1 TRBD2 CATSDPGLAVTDTQYF TGTGCCACCAGTGATCCAGGACTAGCGGTCACAGATACGCAGTATTTT
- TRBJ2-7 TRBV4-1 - CASSQEHSTYEQYF TGCGCCAGCAGCCAAGAACACTCAACCTACGAGCAGTACTTC
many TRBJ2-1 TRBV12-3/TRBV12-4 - CASSLSGALGSEQFF TGTGCCAGCAGTTTATCTGGGGCTTTGGGAAGTGAGCAGTTCTTC
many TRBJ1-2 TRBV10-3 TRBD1 CAIRLRQGVNYGYTF TGTGCCATCAGGCTCCGACAGGGGGTTAACTATGGCTACACCTTC
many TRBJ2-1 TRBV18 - CASSPYRDHNEQFF TGTGCCAGCTCACCGTACAGGGATCACAATGAGCAGTTCTTC
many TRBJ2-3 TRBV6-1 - CATPWRGDTQYF TGTGCCACCCCATGGCGGGGAGATACGCAGTATTTT
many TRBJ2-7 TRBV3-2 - CASSQGRQDFSYEQYF TGTGCCAGCAGCCAAGGACGGCAGGATTTCTCCTACGAGCAGTACTTC